The rows below give T cell receptor beta chains drawn from one sample of a study of shared clonotypes between healthy human individuals. The data were produced by immunoSEQ multiplex PCR, yet TCRdb's version contains in-frame clones alone and is incomplete. The sample lists 2,500,000 or so clones, over 85% occurring once. The sample was naive CD4+ T cells from PBMCs. These receptors were taken from a man in his late teens or twenties in good health. Some clones in this sample may be carry-over from other donors' samples. CDR3s include the opening cysteine and the closing phenylalanine or tryptophan. The D gene is left open where the match is weak. A clone size is listed for some rows: how often the clone was seen (once, few, many), or a class if it is expanded.

V gene: TRBV7-9
J gene: TRBJ2-3
clone size: -
D gene: -
CDR3 DNA: TGTGCCAGCAGCCCCAATCGACAAGCGCAGTATTTT
CDR3 protein: CASSPNRQAQYF

V gene: TRBV7-9
J gene: TRBJ1-4
clone size: once
D gene: TRBD1
CDR3 DNA: TGTGCCAGCAGCTTCCAGGGGGCGCCCCAAAAACTGTTTTTT
CDR3 protein: CASSFQGAPQKLFF

V gene: TRBV5-1
J gene: TRBJ2-5
clone size: -
D gene: TRBD2
CDR3 DNA: TGCGCCAGCAGCTTCGCGGGAGGACTAGCGGGAGCCCCGAGAGAGACCCAGTACTTC
CDR3 protein: CASSFAGGLAGAPRETQYF

V gene: TRBV9
J gene: TRBJ1-1
clone size: -
D gene: -
CDR3 DNA: TGTGCCAGCAGCGTATTACCGGGACAAGAAGCTTTCTTT
CDR3 protein: CASSVLPGQEAFF

V gene: TRBV7-9
J gene: TRBJ2-3
clone size: -
D gene: TRBD1
CDR3 DNA: TGTGCCAGCAGCGGAAGGGACAGGGCTGTAGATACGCAGTATTTT
CDR3 protein: CASSGRDRAVDTQYF

V gene: TRBV28
J gene: TRBJ1-1
clone size: few
D gene: -
CDR3 DNA: TGTGCCAGCAGGAGGAACACTGAAGCTTTCTTT
CDR3 protein: CASRRNTEAFF

V gene: TRBV10-3
J gene: TRBJ1-2
clone size: -
D gene: -
CDR3 DNA: TGTGCCATCAGTGGGGCAGCCCGGGATGGCTACACCTTC
CDR3 protein: CAISGAARDGYTF

V gene: TRBV5-1
J gene: TRBJ2-7
clone size: -
D gene: TRBD2
CDR3 DNA: TGCGCCAGCAGCTTGGTTAGCGGGGTGTCCTACGAGCAGTACTTC
CDR3 protein: CASSLVSGVSYEQYF

V gene: TRBV9
J gene: TRBJ2-7
clone size: -
D gene: -
CDR3 DNA: TGTGCCAGCAGCGCGATGGACAGCCGATACGAGCAGTACTTC
CDR3 protein: CASSAMDSRYEQYF

V gene: TRBV7-3
J gene: TRBJ2-1
clone size: -
D gene: -
CDR3 DNA: TGTGCCAGCAGCTTAGGCGGGAACTACAATGAGCAGTTCTTC
CDR3 protein: CASSLGGNYNEQFF

V gene: TRBV19
J gene: TRBJ2-7
clone size: -
D gene: TRBD1
CDR3 DNA: TGTGCCAGTAGCCCTTGGGACAGCGCTCGGACCCACGAGCAGTACTTC
CDR3 protein: CASSPWDSARTHEQYF

V gene: TRBV28
J gene: TRBJ1-2
clone size: few
D gene: -
CDR3 DNA: TGTGCCAGCTCCTGGGAGGCTGGCTACACCTTC
CDR3 protein: CASSWEAGYTF

V gene: TRBV28
J gene: TRBJ1-2
clone size: once
D gene: TRBD1
CDR3 DNA: TGTGCCAGCAGTTTCTTCCGGACAGGGGCACATGGCTACACCTTC
CDR3 protein: CASSFFRTGAHGYTF

V gene: TRBV6-5
J gene: TRBJ2-7
clone size: -
D gene: -
CDR3 DNA: TGTGCCAGCAGGGGAGGGACAACCAAGGGCTACGAGCAGTACTTC
CDR3 protein: CASRGGTTKGYEQYF

V gene: TRBV2
J gene: TRBJ2-3
clone size: -
D gene: -
CDR3 DNA: TGTGCCAGCCTGCGAGGTCCCGCAACCCCAACTAGCACAGATACGCAGTATTTT
CDR3 protein: CASLRGPATPTSTDTQYF

V gene: TRBV5-6
J gene: TRBJ2-3
clone size: -
D gene: -
CDR3 DNA: TGTGCCAGCAGCCAGACCGGGACTCCTAGCACAGATACGCAGTATTTT
CDR3 protein: CASSQTGTPSTDTQYF

V gene: TRBV18
J gene: TRBJ2-7
clone size: -
D gene: TRBD1
CDR3 DNA: TGTGCCAGCTCACCTACCGGGGCAGGGGGTGTGTACGAGCAGTACTTC
CDR3 protein: CASSPTGAGGVYEQYF

V gene: TRBV7-7
J gene: TRBJ2-5
clone size: -
D gene: TRBD1
CDR3 DNA: TGTGCCAGCAGCCCAGGGGGCGGCGAAGAGACCCAGTACTTC
CDR3 protein: CASSPGGGEETQYF

V gene: TRBV19
J gene: TRBJ2-3
clone size: -
D gene: -
CDR3 DNA: TGTGCCAGTAGCTCCCTATTGGGGCCCCCAGATACGCAGTATTTT
CDR3 protein: CASSSLLGPPDTQYF

V gene: TRBV5-1
J gene: TRBJ2-3
clone size: -
D gene: TRBD2
CDR3 DNA: TGCGCCAGCAGCCGGGGACTAGCGGGCCGAGATACGCAGTATTTT
CDR3 protein: CASSRGLAGRDTQYF

V gene: TRBV28
J gene: TRBJ1-2
clone size: -
D gene: -
CDR3 DNA: TGTGCCAGCAGTTTCAGACAGGTTTACGACTATGGCTACACCTTC
CDR3 protein: CASSFRQVYDYGYTF

V gene: TRBV29-1
J gene: TRBJ2-1
clone size: -
D gene: -
CDR3 DNA: TGCAGCGTTCATCACAATGAGCAGTTCTTC
CDR3 protein: CSVHHNEQFF

V gene: TRBV19
J gene: TRBJ1-4
clone size: once
D gene: -
CDR3 DNA: TGTGCCAGTAGTACCTATCAGGGGAGGGGCGAAAAACTGTTTTTT
CDR3 protein: CASSTYQGRGEKLFF

V gene: TRBV27
J gene: TRBJ1-2
clone size: -
D gene: TRBD1
CDR3 DNA: TGTGCCAGCAGTCCCCCTCTGGGCCACTTACGGACAGGGGGTGCGACATCATATGGCTACACCTTC
CDR3 protein: CASSPPLGHLRTGGATSYGYTF

V gene: TRBV27
J gene: TRBJ2-7
clone size: -
D gene: TRBD1
CDR3 DNA: TGTGCCAGCAGAACCGGACAGGGCGAGCAGTACTTC
CDR3 protein: CASRTGQGEQYF

V gene: TRBV10-3
J gene: TRBJ2-1
clone size: -
D gene: TRBD2
CDR3 DNA: TGTGCCATCAGGTCGGGACTAGCGCCTTACAATGAGCAGTTCTTC
CDR3 protein: CAIRSGLAPYNEQFF

V gene: TRBV10-3
J gene: TRBJ2-5
clone size: -
D gene: -
CDR3 DNA: TGTGCCATCAGTGAGTCCCGCGGCCAAGAGACCCAGTACTTC
CDR3 protein: CAISESRGQETQYF

V gene: TRBV5-1
J gene: TRBJ2-5
clone size: -
D gene: -
CDR3 DNA: TGCGCCAGCAGCTATCTAGGGCAAGAGACCCAGTACTTC
CDR3 protein: CASSYLGQETQYF

V gene: TRBV28
J gene: TRBJ1-6
clone size: -
D gene: -
CDR3 DNA: TGTGCCAGCATGGGCCGGGTTGGCGGTTCACCCCTCCACTTT
CDR3 protein: CASMGRVGGSPLHF

V gene: TRBV6-1
J gene: TRBJ1-1
clone size: -
D gene: TRBD1
CDR3 DNA: TGTGCCAGCAGTAAACGACAGGGAGGGAACACTGAAGCTTTCTTT
CDR3 protein: CASSKRQGGNTEAFF

V gene: TRBV5-1
J gene: TRBJ2-1
clone size: -
D gene: -
CDR3 DNA: TGCGCCAGCAGACCAACTAGCAATGAGCAGTTCTTC
CDR3 protein: CASRPTSNEQFF

V gene: TRBV18
J gene: TRBJ2-7
clone size: -
D gene: -
CDR3 DNA: TGTGCCAGCTCACCACCCCAGGACAACGAGCAGTACTTC
CDR3 protein: CASSPPQDNEQYF

V gene: TRBV5-4
J gene: TRBJ2-1
clone size: -
D gene: TRBD2
CDR3 DNA: TGTGCCAGCAGCTTGGACTCTAGCGGCTACAATGAGCAGTTCTTC
CDR3 protein: CASSLDSSGYNEQFF